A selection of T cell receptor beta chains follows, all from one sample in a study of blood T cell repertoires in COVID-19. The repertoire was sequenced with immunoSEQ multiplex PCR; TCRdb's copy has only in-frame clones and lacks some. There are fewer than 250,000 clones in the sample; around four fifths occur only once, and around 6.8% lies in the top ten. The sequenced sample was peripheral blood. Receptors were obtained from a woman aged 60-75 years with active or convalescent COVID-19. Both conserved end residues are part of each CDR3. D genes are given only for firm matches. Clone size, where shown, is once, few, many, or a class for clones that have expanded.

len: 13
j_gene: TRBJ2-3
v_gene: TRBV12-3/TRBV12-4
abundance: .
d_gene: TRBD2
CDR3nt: TGTGCCAGCATCCGGGGACTAGGGGATACGCAGTATTTT
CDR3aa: CASIRGLGDTQYF

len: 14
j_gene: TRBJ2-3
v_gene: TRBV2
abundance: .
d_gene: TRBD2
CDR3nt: TGTGCCAGCAAGTGGGTCGGGGGGGCAGATACGCAGTATTTT
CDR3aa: CASKWVGGADTQYF

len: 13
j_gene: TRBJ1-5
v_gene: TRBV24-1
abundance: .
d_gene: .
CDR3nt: TGTGCCACCAGTGATTTCCCGAATCAGCCCCAGCATTTT
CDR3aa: CATSDFPNQPQHF

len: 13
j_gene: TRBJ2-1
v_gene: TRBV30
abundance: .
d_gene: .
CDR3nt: .
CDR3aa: CASTLAGSNEQFF

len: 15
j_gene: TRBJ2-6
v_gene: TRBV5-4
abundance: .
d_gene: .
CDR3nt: TGTGCCAGCAGCTTACAGGGATCTGGGGCCAACGTCCTGACTTTC
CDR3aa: CASSLQGSGANVLTF

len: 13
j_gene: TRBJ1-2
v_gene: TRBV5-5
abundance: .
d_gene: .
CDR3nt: TGTGCCAGCAGCTCGGACAGACCGCTGGGCTACACCTTC
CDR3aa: CASSSDRPLGYTF

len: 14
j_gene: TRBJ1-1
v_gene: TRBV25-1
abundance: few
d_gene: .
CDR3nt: TGTGCCAGCAGTGAATACACAGAGAACACTGAAGCTTTCTTT
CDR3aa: CASSEYTENTEAFF

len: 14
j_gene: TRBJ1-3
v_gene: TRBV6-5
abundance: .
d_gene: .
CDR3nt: TGTGCCAGCAGTTCTTTGGGCTTTGGAAACACCATATATTTT
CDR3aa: CASSSLGFGNTIYF

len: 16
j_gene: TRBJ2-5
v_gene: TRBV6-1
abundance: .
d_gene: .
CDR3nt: TGTGCCAGCAGTGACCCCGGGACAACTCAAGCAGAGACCCAGTACTTC
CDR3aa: CASSDPGTTQAETQYF

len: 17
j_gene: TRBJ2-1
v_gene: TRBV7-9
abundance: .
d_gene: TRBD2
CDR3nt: TGTGCCAGCAGCGGAAGGTTCTCGGGACTAGCGAAGGAAAAGCAGTTCTTC
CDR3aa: CASSGRFSGLAKEKQFF

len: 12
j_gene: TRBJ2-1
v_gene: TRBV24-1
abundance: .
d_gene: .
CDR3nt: TGTGCCACCAGTGATTTAGCCCATGAGCAGTTCTTC
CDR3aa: CATSDLAHEQFF

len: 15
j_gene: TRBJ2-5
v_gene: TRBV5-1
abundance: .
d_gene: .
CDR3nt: TGCGCCAGCAGCTTCCCCTACAGGGCGGGAGAGACCCAGTACTTC
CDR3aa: CASSFPYRAGETQYF

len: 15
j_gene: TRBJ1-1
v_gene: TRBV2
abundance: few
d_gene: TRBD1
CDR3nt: TGTGCCAGCAGCCAGGACAGGGATTGGGGCACTGAAGCTTTCTTT
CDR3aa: CASSQDRDWGTEAFF

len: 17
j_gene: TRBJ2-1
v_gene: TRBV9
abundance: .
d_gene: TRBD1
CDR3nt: TGTGCCAGCAGCGTAGCGGGACAGGGACTCTCCTACAATGAGCAGTTCTTC
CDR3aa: CASSVAGQGLSYNEQFF

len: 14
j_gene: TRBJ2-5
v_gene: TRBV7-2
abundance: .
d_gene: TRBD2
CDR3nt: TGTGCCAGCAGCCGGGGGGGAGGGCAAGAGACCCAGTACTTC
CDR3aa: CASSRGGGQETQYF

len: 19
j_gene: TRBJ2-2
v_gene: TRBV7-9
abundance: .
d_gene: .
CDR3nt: TGTGCCAGCCGCCCTCGGTCGGGACAACCTTCCCGGGTGGACGGGGAGCTGTTTTTT
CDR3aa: CASRPRSGQPSRVDGELFF

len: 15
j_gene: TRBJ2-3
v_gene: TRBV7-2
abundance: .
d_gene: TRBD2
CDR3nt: TGTGCCAGCAGCCTGACTAGCGGGGGCCCAGATACGCAGTATTTT
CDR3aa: CASSLTSGGPDTQYF

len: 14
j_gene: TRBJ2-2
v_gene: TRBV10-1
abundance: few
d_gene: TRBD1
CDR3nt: TGCGCCAGCAGTGACCAGGGGGCGACCGGGGAGCTGTTTTTT
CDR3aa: CASSDQGATGELFF

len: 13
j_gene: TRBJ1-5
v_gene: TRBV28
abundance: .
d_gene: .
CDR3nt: TGTGCCAGCAGCCGACAGTTCAATCAGCCCCAGCATTTT
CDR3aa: CASSRQFNQPQHF

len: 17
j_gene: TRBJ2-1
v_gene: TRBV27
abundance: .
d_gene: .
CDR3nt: TGTGCCAGCAGTTTCATAAGAGGAGACAGCTCCTACAATGAGCAGTTCTTC
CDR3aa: CASSFIRGDSSYNEQFF

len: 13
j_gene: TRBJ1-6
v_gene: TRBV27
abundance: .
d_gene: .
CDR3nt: TGTGCCAGCAGAACCACTCTAGAGGGGGCCCTCCACTTT
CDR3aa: CASRTTLEGALHF

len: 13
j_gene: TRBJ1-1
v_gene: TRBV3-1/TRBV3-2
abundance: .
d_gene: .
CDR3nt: TGTGCCAGCAGCCAAGGGGGCGCGGGAGAAGCTTTCTTT
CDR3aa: CASSQGGAGEAFF

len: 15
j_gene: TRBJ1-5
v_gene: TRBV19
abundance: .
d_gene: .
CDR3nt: TGTGCCAGTAGTACCCCCCCGGTGAACAATCAGCCCCAGCATTTT
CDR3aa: CASSTPPVNNQPQHF

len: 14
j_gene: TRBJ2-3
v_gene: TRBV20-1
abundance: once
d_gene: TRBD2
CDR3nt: TGCAGTGCTAGTGTGGGACTAGGCACAGATACGCAGTATTTT
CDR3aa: CSASVGLGTDTQYF

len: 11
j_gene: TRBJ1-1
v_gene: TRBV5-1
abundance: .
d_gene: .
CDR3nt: TGCGCCAGCAGCTTGGGGCAGGGGGCTTTCTTT
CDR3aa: CASSLGQGAFF

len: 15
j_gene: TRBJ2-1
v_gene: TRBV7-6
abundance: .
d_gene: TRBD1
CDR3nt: TGTGCCAGCAGCTTAGCGCAGGGACAGTACAATGAGCAGTTCTTC
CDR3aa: CASSLAQGQYNEQFF

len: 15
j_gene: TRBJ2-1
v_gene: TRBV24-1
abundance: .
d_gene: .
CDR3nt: TGTGCCACCAGGTGGGGGGAGTGGTCCTACAATGAGCAGTTCTTC
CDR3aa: CATRWGEWSYNEQFF

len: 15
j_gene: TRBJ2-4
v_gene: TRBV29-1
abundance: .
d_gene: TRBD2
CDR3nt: TGCAGCGTTGGATTGAGCGGGAGGGCCAGTGACATTCAGTACTTC
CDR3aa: CSVGLSGRASDIQYF

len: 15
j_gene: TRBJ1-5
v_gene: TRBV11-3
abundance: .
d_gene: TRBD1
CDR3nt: TGTGCCAGCAGACCACCGACAGGGCGAAACCAGCCCCAGCATTTT
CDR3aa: CASRPPTGRNQPQHF

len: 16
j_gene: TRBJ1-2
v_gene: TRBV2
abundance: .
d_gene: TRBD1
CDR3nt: TGTGCCAGCAGGCCCGGGACAGCAACTTCAAACTATGGCTACACCTTC
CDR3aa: CASRPGTATSNYGYTF

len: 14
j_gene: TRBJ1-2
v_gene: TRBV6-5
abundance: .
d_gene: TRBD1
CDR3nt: TGTGCCAGCAGACTCGACAGGGGGTGGTATGGCTACACCTTC
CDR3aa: CASRLDRGWYGYTF

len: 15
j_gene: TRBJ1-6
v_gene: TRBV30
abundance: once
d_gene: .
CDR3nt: TGTGCCTGGAGGAGCCGGAGCTCCTATAATTCACCCCTCCACTTT
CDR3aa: CAWRSRSSYNSPLHF

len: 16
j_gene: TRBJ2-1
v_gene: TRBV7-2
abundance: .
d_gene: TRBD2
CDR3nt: TGTGCCAGCAGCTTAGAAGGGCTAGCGGGAGTGGATGAGCAGTTCTTC
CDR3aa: CASSLEGLAGVDEQFF

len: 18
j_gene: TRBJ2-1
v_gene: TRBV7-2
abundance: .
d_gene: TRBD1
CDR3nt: TGTGCCAGCTCCCCGACAGGGGGCTTAAGAGGTAGCCACAATGAGCAGTTCTTC
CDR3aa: CASSPTGGLRGSHNEQFF

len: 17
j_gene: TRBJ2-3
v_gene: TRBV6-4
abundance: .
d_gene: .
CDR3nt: TGTGCCAGCAGTGACGACAGGAGCCTCTCTAGCACAGATACGCAGTATTTT
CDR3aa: CASSDDRSLSSTDTQYF

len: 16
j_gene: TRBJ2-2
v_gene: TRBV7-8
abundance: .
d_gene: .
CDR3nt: TGTGCCAGCAGCAAAAGGCGGGGTGCCGGCACCGGGGAGCTGTTTTTT
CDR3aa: CASSKRRGAGTGELFF

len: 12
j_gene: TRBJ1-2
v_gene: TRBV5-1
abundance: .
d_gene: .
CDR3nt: TGCGCCAGCCGACAGGAGAACTATGGCTACACCTTC
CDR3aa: CASRQENYGYTF

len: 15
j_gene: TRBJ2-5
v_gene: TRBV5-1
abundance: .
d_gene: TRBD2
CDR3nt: TGCGCCAGCGGATCAGCGGGGTCAGGTGGAGAGACCCAGTACTTC
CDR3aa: CASGSAGSGGETQYF

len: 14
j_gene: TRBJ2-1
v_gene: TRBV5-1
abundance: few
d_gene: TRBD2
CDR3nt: TGCGCCAGCAGCTTGGCACTAGCGGACAATGAGCAGTTCTTC
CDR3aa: CASSLALADNEQFF

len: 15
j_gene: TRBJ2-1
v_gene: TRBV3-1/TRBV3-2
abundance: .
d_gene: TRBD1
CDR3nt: TGTGCCAGCAGCCGTCAGGCAGGGGGAACTGATGAGCAGTTCTTC
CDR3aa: CASSRQAGGTDEQFF

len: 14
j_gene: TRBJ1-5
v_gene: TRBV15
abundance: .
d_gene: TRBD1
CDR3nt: TGTGCCACCAGTAGGACAGGGAACGCTCAGCCCCAGCATTTT
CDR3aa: CATSRTGNAQPQHF

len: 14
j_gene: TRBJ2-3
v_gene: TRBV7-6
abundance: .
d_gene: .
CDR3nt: TGTGCCAGCAGCTCACAGACACACACAGATACGCAGTATTTT
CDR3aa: CASSSQTHTDTQYF

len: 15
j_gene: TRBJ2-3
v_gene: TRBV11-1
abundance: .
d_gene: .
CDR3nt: TGTGCCAGCAGTCCGCGGGCGGGGGCCACAGATACGCAGTATTTT
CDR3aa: CASSPRAGATDTQYF

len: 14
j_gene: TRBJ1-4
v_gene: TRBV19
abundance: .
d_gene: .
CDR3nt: TGTGCCAGTAGTATAGTCGGTACTAATGAAAAACTGTTTTTT
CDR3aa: CASSIVGTNEKLFF

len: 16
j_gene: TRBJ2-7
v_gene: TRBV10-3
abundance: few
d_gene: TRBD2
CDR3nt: TGTGCCATCAGTAACGGACTAGCGGGAGACGGTTACGAGCAGTACTTC
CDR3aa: CAISNGLAGDGYEQYF

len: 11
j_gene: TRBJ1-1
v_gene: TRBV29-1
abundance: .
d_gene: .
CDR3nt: TGCAGCGTTTCAGAGAACACTGAAGCTTTCTTT
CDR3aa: CSVSENTEAFF

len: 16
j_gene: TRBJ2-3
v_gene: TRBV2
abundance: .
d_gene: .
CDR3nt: TGTGCCAGCAGTGAATTGGCCCTAGAATCCACAGATACGCAGTATTTT
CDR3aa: CASSELALESTDTQYF

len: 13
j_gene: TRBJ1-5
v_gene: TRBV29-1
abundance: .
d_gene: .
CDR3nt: TGCAGCGTTGATCCGGGACAAGGTCAGCCCCAGCATTTT
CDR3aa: CSVDPGQGQPQHF

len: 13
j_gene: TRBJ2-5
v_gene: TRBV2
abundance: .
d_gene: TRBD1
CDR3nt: TGTGCCAGCAGGAGACAGGGAGAAGAGACCCAGTACTTC
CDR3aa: CASRRQGEETQYF

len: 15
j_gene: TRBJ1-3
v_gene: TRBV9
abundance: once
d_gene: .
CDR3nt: TGTGCCAGCAGCTCCCTCGCAGGCTCTGGAAACACCATATATTTT
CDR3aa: CASSSLAGSGNTIYF

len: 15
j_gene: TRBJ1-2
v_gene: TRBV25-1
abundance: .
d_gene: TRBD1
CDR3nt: TGTGCCAGCAGTGAAGGAAACAGGGGAAGCTATGGCTACACCTTC
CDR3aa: CASSEGNRGSYGYTF

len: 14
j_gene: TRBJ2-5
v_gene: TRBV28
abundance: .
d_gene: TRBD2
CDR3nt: TGTGCCAGCAGTTTATGGGGGGGGCAAGAGACCCAGTACTTC
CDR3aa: CASSLWGGQETQYF

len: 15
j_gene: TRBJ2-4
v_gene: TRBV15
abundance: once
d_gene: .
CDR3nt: TGTGCCACCAGCATCAACAAAATAGCCAAAAACATTCAGTACTTC
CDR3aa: CATSINKIAKNIQYF

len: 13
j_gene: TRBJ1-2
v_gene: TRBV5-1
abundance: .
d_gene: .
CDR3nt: TGCGCCAGCAGCTTGGCCCCCGACTATGGCTACACCTTC
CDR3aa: CASSLAPDYGYTF

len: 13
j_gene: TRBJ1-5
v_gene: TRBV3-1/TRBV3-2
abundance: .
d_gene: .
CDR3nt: TGTGCCAGCAGCCAAGATGCGGATCAGCCCCAGCATTTT
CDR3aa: CASSQDADQPQHF

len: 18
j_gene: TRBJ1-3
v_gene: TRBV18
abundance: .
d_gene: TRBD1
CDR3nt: TGTGCCAGCTCACCCTTCCGGGACAGGAATCTCTCTGGAAACACCATATATTTT
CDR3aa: CASSPFRDRNLSGNTIYF

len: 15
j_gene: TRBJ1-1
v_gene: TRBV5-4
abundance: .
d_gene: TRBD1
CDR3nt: TGTGCCAGCAGCTCACCAGGGGGCATGAACACTGAAGCTTTCTTT
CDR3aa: CASSSPGGMNTEAFF